This T cell receptor (beta chain) is drawn from a study of blood T cell repertoires in COVID-19. Across the whole study: Both acute and convalescent COVID-19 samples were obtained from the United States, Italy and Spain. PBMCs, B-cell-depleted T cells, or T cells were the source of the cDNA or gDNA that made up the material.

This clone was recorded once. The CDR3 has 16 residues. In the original analysis: For nucleated cells, counts were estimated from reference gene primer amplification. The repertoire was sequenced with immunoSEQ multiplex PCR; TCRdb's copy has only in-frame clones and lacks some. From that table come the V and J calls and clone size; the DNA was used to work out D and trimming. Of around 250,000 clones in the sample, approximately 91% are singletons; the top ten hold 0.85% to 0.95%. This TCR came from a woman in her thirties or forties who had recovered from COVID-19. V gene TRBV21-1 combines with J gene TRBJ2-3; the table's TRBD2 call for D was not verified on the DNA. TRBV21-1 corresponds to a pseudogene. Sequences were obtained from peripheral blood. In DNA, the CDR3 is TGTGCCAGCAGCCCTCCTAGCGGGCACCGCACAGATACGCAGTATTTT. Its protein is CASSPPSGHRTDTQYF.